This TCR beta chain was obtained from a study of patients and donors after allogeneic stem cell transplantation. TCRdb passed the RT-PCR reads through MiXCR, listing each CDR3 protein once. The sample shows roughly 880,000 distinct CDR3 sequences, approximately 18% of them seen only once. This CDR3 has 14 amino acids. The germline CDR1 and CDR2 sequences are SGHAT and FQNNGV. The J segment lost 6 bases and the V segment lost 5 bases, leaving 4 bases of the junction unmatched. The gene calls are TRBV11-2 and TRBJ1-6, with 7 bases that match TRBD1. Sequenced: blood, either unsorted or a sorted T cell fraction (not recorded which). The clonotype originates from a human donor who was either an allogeneic HSCT recipient or a stem cell or donor lymphocyte infusion donor (not recorded which). It is not recorded whose cells these are; they may come from a transplant donor. The DNA for the CDR3 is TGTGCCAGCAGCATGGGACAGCTTAATTCACCCCTCCACTTT. Its translation is CASSMGQLNSPLHF.